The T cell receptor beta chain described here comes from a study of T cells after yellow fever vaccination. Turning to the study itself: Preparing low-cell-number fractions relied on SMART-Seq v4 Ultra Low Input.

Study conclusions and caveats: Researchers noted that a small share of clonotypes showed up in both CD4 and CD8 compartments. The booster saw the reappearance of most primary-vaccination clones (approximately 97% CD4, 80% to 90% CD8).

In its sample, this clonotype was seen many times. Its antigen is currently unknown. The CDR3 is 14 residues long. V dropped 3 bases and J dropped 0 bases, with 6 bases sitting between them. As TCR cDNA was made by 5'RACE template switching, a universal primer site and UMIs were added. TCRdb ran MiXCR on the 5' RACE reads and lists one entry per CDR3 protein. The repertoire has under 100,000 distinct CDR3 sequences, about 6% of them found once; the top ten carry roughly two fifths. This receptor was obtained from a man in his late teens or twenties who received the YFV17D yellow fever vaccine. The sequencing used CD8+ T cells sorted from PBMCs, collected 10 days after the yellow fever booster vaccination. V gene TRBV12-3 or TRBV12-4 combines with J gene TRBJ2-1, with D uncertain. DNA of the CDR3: TGTGCCAGCAGTTTTGCCCACTCCTACAATGAGCAGTTCTTC. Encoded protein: CASSFAHSYNEQFF.